This T cell receptor (beta chain) was recorded in a study of blood T cell repertoires in COVID-19 (dated by TCRdb to the early 2020s). About the study as a whole: Samples from collaborators originated in the United States, Italy and Spain and spanned both the acute and convalescent phases of COVID-19. The material from the prospective study consisted of cDNA or gDNA derived from T cells, B-cell-depleted T cells, or PBMCs. Subjects who had been exposed to COVID-19, were actively infected with it, or had recovered from it provided the deeply sampled blood TCRbeta repertoires that made up the dataset. The repertoires were released in a freely available public database meant as a resource for research on the immune response to SARS-CoV-2. Samples were obtained from the ongoing ImmuneRACE study (first 160 participants) and from over 1,000 subjects provided by 6 global collaborators. Sample metadata almost always included a de-identified subject ID, COVID-19 status, age in years and sex. Where available, HLA class I and class II types were obtained from metadata supplied by the sample provider rather than from assay-based typing. The research as a whole found: How much clinical and demographic metadata was included differed by source and by participant, and the metadata was provided uncurated.

The CDR1 and CDR2 encoded by the germline V gene are SGHRS and YFSETQ. Including cysteine and phenylalanine, the CDR3 has 15 amino acids. The read is trimmed to its CDR3 DNA, 45 bases read in frame from base 1. V trim: 4 bases; J trim: 1 base; unmatched bases: 5. Participants in the prospective study were aged roughly 18 to 89 years, lived in more than 20 United States geographic areas, and enrolled through a virtual design. In the prospective study, participants were assigned to cohorts based on the clinical history participants reported in a screening survey and a study questionnaire. In the prospective study, mobile phlebotomists collected whole blood, serum and a nasopharyngeal or oropharyngeal swab from each participant. Prospective study participants could optionally give additional blood draws and questionnaires over a roughly 2-month period. Blood samples from the prospective study were shipped frozen or at room temperature prior to DNA extraction.

To note about this clone: It lacks a known antigen. Per-base qualities were not stored, and no clone one base away is much larger.

TCRbeta CDR3 regions were amplified from genomic DNA by means of the immunoSEQ Assay, a bias-controlled multiplex PCR. Per the source publication's procedure: Within the assay, amplification of reference gene primers was used to estimate how many nucleated cells each sample contained. To quantify the absolute abundance of each unique TCRbeta CDR3 rearrangement, sequence reads were collapsed and filtered. Productive Simpson clonality was computed per sample as the square root of Simpson's diversity index over productive rearrangements. The table was pulled from immuneACCESS by TCRdb, which kept in-frame rearrangements only. Such tables lose some clones; where checked, under half of the loss comes from unresolved V genes, and the rest has no known cause. That table is the source of V, J and clone size, and D and trimming were worked out from the DNA. Within this sample are hundreds of thousands of clones, with about 90% of them counted one time only. The biggest ten clones account for just under 6.5% of the sample.

The sequence joins TRBV5-1 to TRBJ2-3, and 8 junction bases match TRBD2. The receptor's source is a woman in her twenties or thirties with acute COVID-19. What was sequenced was PBMCs or T cells enriched from blood (not recorded which). The DNA sequence is TGCGCCAGCAGCCCGTATAGCGGGGGCACAGATACGCAGTATTTT. This yields the protein CASSPYSGGTDTQYF.